This TCR beta chain was sequenced for a study of cytomegalovirus exposure and HLA in healthy donors. Study information: Earlier work reported approximately 110 million unique TCR beta sequences from about 170 million T cells.

General study points: Highly shared variants forming one cluster were likely a sequencing artifact.

This CDR3 comprises 13 residues. Germline CDR1 reads SGHRS; CDR2 reads YFSETQ. Trimming cost V 3 bases and J 3 bases, with 10 bases left between them. This PCR relied on a set of 60 Vbeta primers and 13 Jbeta primers. The data were produced by immunoSEQ multiplex PCR, yet TCRdb's version contains in-frame clones alone and is incomplete. The sample includes 150,000 to 200,000 clones, 65% to 75% seen only once; the top ten take about 1.6%. As to this clone: The antigen is unknown.

What was sequenced was PBMCs. This clonotype was sampled from a girl aged 10 to 17 in good health and CMV-seronegative. This chain connects TRBV5-1 to TRBJ2-7; weak D call: TRBD2 (5 bases). In nucleotides, the CDR3 is TGCGCCAGCAGCTGGACCGGGAACTACGAGCAGTACTTC. It is translated as CASSWTGNYEQYF.